This TCR beta chain was sequenced during a study of blood T cell repertoires in COVID-19. The overall study: The cDNA or gDNA used as material had been derived from T cells, B-cell-depleted T cells, or PBMCs.

Clones were read by immunoSEQ multiplex PCR, and TCRdb kept only the in-frame ones, dropping some. The sample lists about 82,000 clones, about 78% occurring once. Seattle's enrolled individuals joined amid active infection and were then monitored longitudinally. The V gene's germline CDR1 is SGDLS and CDR2 YYNGEE. The length of the CDR3 is 16 residues. Trimming at V came to 4 bases and at J to 0 bases, leaving 4 bases not matched to a gene. The genes are TRBV9 and TRBJ2-1; 10 bases are a match to TRBD2. The TCR originated in a man in his fifties or sixties with COVID-19, enrolled during active disease. The specimen sequenced was peripheral blood. CDR3 sequence: CASSPRLAGSYNEQFF. The CDR3 DNA reads TGTGCCAGCAGCCCCCGACTAGCGGGCTCCTACAATGAGCAGTTCTTC.